This TCR beta chain was captured by sequencing in a study of control samples from healthy donors and cancer patients. Clones were read by immunoSEQ multiplex PCR, and TCRdb kept only the in-frame ones, dropping some. In the table there are 120,000 or so clones, more than 80% of which are singletons. The CDR3 contains 15 residues. CDR1 is MGHDK, CDR2 SYGVNS, per germline. Trimming left V 6 bases short and J 5 bases short, with 19 bases between. The clonotype originates from a man aged 18-30 years in good health. Input material: blood. This chain uses TRBV25-1 with TRBJ1-2; the D gene is possibly TRBD1 (6 bases). CDR3 sequence (DNA): TGTGCCAGCAGCCTCGGAGGGGGGGACGTTTATGGCTACACCTTC. Protein product: CASSLGGGDVYGYTF.